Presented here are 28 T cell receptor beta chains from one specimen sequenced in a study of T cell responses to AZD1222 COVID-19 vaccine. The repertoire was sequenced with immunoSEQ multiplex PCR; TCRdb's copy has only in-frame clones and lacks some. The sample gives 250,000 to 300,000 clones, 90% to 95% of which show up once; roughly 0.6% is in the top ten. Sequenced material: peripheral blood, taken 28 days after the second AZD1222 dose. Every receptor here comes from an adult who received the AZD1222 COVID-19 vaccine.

Here the CDR3 DNA reads TGTGCCAGCCGCCCCCTAACCGACAGATATGGCTACACCTTC. It is translated as CASRPLTDRYGYTF. The chain combines TRBV7-9 with TRBJ1-2; D perhaps matches TRBD1 (5 bases). This CDR3 is built from 14 residues. Germline V CDR1 and CDR2: SEHNR, FQNEAQ (reference sequence). V lost 8 bases and J lost 5, with 18 bases in between.

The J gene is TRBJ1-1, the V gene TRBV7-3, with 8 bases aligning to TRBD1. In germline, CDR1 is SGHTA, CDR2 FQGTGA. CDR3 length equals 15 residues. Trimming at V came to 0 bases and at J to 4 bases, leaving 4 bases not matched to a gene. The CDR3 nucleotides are TGTGCCAGCAGCTTAACTGGACAGGGAGGCACTGAAGCTTTCTTT. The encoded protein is CASSLTGQGGTEAFF.

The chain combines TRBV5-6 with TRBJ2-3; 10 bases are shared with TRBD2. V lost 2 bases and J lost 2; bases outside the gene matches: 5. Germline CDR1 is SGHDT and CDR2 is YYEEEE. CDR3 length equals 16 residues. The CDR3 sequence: CASSFIAGGITDTQYF. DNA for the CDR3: TGTGCCAGCAGCTTCATAGCGGGGGGAATCACAGATACGCAGTATTTT.

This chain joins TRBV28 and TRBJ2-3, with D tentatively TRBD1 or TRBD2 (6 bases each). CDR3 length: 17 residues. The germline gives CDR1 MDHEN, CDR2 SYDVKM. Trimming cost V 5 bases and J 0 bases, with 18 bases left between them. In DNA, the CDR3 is TGTGCCAGCAGTAGCCCGAGGGGGGCCCTGAGCACAGATACGCAGTATTTT. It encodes CASSSPRGALSTDTQYF. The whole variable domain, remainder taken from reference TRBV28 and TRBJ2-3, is DVKVTQSSRYLVKRTGEKVFLECVQDMDHENMFWYRQDPGLGLRLIYFSYDVKMKEKGDIPEGYSVSREKKERFSLILESASTNQTSMYLCASSSPRGALSTDTQYFGPGTRLTVL.

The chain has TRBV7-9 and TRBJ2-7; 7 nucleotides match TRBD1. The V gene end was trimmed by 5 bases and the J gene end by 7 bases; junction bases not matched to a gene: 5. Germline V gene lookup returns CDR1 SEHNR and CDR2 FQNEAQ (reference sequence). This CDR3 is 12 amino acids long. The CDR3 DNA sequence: TGTGCCAGCAGCCAACAGGGGAAGGAGCAGTACTTC. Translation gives CASSQQGKEQYF.

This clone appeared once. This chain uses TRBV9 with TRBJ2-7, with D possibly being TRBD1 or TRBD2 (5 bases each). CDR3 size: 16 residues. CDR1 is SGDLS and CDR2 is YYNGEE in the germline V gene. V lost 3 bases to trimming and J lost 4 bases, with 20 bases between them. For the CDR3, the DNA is TGTGCCAGCAGCGGACGACCCGGGACGCAGCTTTACGAGCAGTACTTC. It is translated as CASSGRPGTQLYEQYF.

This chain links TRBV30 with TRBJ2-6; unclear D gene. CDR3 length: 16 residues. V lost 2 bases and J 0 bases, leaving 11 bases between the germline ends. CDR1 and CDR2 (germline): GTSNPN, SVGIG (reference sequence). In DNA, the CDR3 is TGTGCCTGGAGTCGGAGTTTTAGCTCTGGGGCCAACGTCCTGACTTTC. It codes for CAWSRSFSSGANVLTF. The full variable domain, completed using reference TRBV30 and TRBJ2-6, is SQTIHQWPATLVQPVGSPLSLECTVEGTSNPNLYWYRQAAGRGLQLLFYSVGIGQISSEVPQNLSASRPQDRQFILSSKKLLLSDSGFYLCAWSRSFSSGANVLTFGAGSRLTVL.

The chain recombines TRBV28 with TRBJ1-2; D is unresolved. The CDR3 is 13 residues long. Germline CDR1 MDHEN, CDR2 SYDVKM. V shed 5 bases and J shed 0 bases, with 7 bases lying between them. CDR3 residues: CASSGSPNYGYTF. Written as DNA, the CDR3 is TGTGCCAGCAGTGGCAGCCCTAACTATGGCTACACCTTC.

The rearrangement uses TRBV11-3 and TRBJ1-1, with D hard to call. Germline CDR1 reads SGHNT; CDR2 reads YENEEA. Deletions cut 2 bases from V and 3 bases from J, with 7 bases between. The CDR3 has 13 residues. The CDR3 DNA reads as TGTGCCAGCAGCTTATTGGGCGACACTGAAGCTTTCTTT. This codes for CASSLLGDTEAFF. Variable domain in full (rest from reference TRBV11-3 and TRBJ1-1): EAGVVQSPRYKIIEKKQPVAFWCNPISGHNTLYWYLQNLGQGPELLIRYENEEAVDDSQLPKDRFSAERLKGVDSTLKIQPAELGDSAVYLCASSLLGDTEAFFGQGTRLTVV.

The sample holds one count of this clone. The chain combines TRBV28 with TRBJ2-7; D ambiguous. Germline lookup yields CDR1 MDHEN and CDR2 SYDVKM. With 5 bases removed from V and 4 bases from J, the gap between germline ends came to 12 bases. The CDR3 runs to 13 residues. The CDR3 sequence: CASSPPTPYEQYF. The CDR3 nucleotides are TGTGCCAGCAGTCCACCGACACCTTACGAGCAGTACTTC. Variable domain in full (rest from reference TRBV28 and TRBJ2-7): DVKVTQSSRYLVKRTGEKVFLECVQDMDHENMFWYRQDPGLGLRLIYFSYDVKMKEKGDIPEGYSVSREKKERFSLILESASTNQTSMYLCASSPPTPYEQYFGPGTRLTVT.

CDR3 region: CASAEDTSRGSPLHF. CDR3 coding DNA: TGCGCCAGTGCAGAAGATACATCCCGGGGTTCACCCCTCCACTTT. The chain couples TRBV5-1 to TRBJ1-6; D uncertain. V was cut by 8 bases and J by 9 bases, with 21 bases left in between. This CDR3 has 15 amino acids. Germline lookup yields CDR1 SGHRS and CDR2 YFSETQ.

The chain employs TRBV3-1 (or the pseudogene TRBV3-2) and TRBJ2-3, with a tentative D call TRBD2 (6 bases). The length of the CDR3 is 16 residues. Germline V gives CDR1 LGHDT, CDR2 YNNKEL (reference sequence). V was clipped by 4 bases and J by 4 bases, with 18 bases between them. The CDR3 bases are TGTGCCAGCAGCCGGTATTGGACTAAGAACGCAGATACGCAGTATTTT. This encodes CASSRYWTKNADTQYF.

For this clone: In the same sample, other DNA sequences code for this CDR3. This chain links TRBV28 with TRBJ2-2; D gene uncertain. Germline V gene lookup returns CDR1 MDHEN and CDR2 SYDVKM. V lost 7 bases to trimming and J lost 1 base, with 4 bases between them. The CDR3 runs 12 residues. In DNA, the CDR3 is TGTGCCAGCACAAAGAACACCGGGGAGCTGTTTTTT. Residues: CASTKNTGELFF. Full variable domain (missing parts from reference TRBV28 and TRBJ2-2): DVKVTQSSRYLVKRTGEKVFLECVQDMDHENMFWYRQDPGLGLRLIYFSYDVKMKEKGDIPEGYSVSREKKERFSLILESASTNQTSMYLCASTKNTGELFFGEGSRLTVL.

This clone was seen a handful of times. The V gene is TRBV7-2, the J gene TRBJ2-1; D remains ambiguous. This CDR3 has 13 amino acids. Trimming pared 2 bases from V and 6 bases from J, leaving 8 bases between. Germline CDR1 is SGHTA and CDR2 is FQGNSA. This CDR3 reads CASSLMRINEQFF. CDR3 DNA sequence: TGTGCCAGCAGCTTAATGCGGATCAATGAGCAGTTCTTC.

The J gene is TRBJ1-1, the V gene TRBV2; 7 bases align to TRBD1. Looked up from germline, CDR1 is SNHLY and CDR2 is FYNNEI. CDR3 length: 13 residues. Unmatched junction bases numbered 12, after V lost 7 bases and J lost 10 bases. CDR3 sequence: CASKERGRTGAFF. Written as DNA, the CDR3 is TGTGCCAGCAAGGAGCGAGGGCGGACAGGAGCTTTCTTT.

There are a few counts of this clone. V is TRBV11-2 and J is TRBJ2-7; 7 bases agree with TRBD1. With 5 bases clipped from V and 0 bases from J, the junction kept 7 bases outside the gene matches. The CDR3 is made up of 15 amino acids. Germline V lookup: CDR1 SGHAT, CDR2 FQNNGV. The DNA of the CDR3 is TGTGCCAGCAGCGACTACAGGGGAAGCTCCTACGAGCAGTACTTC. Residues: CASSDYRGSSYEQYF.

The CDR3 loop is CASSTGTSGSRAQYF. The CDR3 DNA sequence: TGTGCCAGCAGTACCGGGACTAGCGGGAGTAGGGCGCAGTACTTC. V and J are TRBV28 and TRBJ2-7; the match to TRBD2 covers 14 bases. Germline trimming cut 5 bases from V and 9 bases from J; bases unmatched to any gene: 9. CDR1 MDHEN and CDR2 SYDVKM come from the germline V gene. The CDR3 extends over 15 amino acids.

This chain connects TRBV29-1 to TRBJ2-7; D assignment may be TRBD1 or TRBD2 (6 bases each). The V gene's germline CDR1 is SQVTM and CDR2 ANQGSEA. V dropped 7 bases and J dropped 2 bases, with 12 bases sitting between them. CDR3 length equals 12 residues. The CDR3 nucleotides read TGCAGCGGGAGGGACACAGCCTACGAGCAGTACTTC. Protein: CSGRDTAYEQYF.

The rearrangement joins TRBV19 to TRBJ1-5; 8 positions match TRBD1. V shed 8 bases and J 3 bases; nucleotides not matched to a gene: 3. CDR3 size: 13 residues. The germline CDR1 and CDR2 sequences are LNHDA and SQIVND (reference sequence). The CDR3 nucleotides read TGTGCCAGTGGGACAGGAAACAATCAGCCCCAGCATTTT. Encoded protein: CASGTGNNQPQHF. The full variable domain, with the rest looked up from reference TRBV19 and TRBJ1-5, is DGGITQSPKYLFRKEGQNVTLSCEQNLNHDAMYWYRQDPGQGLRLIYYSQIVNDFQKGDIAEGYSVSREKKESFPLTVTSAQKNPTAFYLCASGTGNNQPQHFGDGTRLSIL.

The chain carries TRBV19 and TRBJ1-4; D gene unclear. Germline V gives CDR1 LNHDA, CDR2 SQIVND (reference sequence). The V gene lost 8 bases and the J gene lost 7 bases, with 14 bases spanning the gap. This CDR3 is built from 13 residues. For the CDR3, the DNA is TGTGCCAGTCGCCGGAACAGCCTTGAAAAACTGTTTTTT. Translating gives CASRRNSLEKLFF.

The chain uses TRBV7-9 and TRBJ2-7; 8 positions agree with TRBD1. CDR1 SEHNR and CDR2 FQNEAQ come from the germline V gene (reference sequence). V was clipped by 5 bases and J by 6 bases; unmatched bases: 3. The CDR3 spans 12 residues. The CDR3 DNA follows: TGTGCCAGCAGCCCGACAGGGGTCGAGCAGTACTTC. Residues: CASSPTGVEQYF.

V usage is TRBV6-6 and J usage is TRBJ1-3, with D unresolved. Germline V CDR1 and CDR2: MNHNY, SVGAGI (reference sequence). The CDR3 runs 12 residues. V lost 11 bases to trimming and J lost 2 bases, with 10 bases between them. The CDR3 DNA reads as TGTGCCGGGCGGGCACCTGGAAACACCATATATTTT. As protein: CAGRAPGNTIYF.

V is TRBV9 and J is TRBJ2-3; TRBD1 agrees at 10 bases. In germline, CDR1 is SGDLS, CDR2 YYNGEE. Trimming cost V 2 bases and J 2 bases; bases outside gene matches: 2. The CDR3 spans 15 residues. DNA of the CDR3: TGTGCCAGCAGCGTTGGACAGGGGGTCACAGATACGCAGTATTTT. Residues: CASSVGQGVTDTQYF.

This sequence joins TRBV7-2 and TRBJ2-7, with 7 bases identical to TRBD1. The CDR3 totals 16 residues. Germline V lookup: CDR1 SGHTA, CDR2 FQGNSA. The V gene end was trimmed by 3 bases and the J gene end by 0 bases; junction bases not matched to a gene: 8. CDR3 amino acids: CASSLSRHRGSYEQYF. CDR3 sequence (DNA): TGTGCCAGCAGCTTGTCCCGCCACAGGGGCTCCTACGAGCAGTACTTC.

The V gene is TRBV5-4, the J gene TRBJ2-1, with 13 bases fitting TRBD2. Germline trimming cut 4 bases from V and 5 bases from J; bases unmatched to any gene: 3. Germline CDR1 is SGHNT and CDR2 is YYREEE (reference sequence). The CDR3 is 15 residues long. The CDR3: CASSPGTSGNNEQFF. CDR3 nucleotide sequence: TGTGCCAGCAGCCCCGGGACTAGCGGGAACAATGAGCAGTTCTTC. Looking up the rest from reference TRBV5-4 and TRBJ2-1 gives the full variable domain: ETGVTQSPTHLIKTRGQQVTLRCSSQSGHNTVSWYQQALGQGPQFIFQYYREEENGRGNFPPRFSGLQFPNYSSELNVNALELDDSALYLCASSPGTSGNNEQFFGPGTRLTVL.

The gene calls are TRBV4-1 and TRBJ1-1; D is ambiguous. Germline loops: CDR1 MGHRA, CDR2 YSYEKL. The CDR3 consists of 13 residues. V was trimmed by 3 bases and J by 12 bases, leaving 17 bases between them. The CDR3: CASSQYSFGETFF. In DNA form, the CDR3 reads TGCGCCAGCAGCCAGTACTCCTTCGGTGAGACTTTCTTT.

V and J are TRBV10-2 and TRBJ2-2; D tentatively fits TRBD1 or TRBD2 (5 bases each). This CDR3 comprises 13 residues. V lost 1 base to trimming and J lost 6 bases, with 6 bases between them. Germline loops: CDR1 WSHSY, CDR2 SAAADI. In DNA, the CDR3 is TGCGCCAGCAGTGAGTGGGGGTCCGGGGAGCTGTTTTTT. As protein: CASSEWGSGELFF.

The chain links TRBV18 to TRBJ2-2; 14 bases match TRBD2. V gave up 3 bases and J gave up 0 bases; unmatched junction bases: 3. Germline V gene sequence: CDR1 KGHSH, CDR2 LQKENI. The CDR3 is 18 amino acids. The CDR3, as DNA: TGTGCCAGCTCACCGGGACTAGCGGGAGTGGCGAACACCGGGGAGCTGTTTTTT. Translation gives CASSPGLAGVANTGELFF.